The present entry profiles one T cell receptor beta chain with its context. Which antigen it targets is not known. It has no much larger one-base neighbor in the sample; base qualities were not kept. The sample originates from a study of T-cell memory formation after mild COVID-19 (dated by TCRdb to 2020 to 2022). As for the study more broadly: TCR sequence clusters from the two donors were largely donor specific. Longitudinal TCRalpha and TCRbeta repertoire sequencing tracked T-cell clones expanding and contracting after mild COVID-19 in a couple of donors. Two young, previously healthy adult volunteers, one female and one male, were included in the cohort. Findings and caveats that apply to the study as a whole: Clones contracting from day 15 to 85 had balanced CD4/CD8 phenotypes, while a second wave expanding from day 15 to 37 was biased towards CD4+. Some responding clones were detected in pre-infection memory, suggesting pre-existing cross-reactive memory T cells joined the SARS-CoV-2 response. Contracting CD4+ clones turned up mainly in the CM and EM memory subsets, whereas EMRA was where CD8+ clones were enriched. Only a couple of mild cases were covered by the study, and larger cohorts that include severe cases with pre-infection samples were considered necessary. SARS-CoV-2 specificity of the second-wave clones peaking on day 37 was not confirmed.

The CDR3 covers 15 residues, taking in both the cysteine and the phenylalanine. CDR3 DNA is the only sequence kept; it has 45 bases, read in frame from the first base. For this chain, trimming is 6 bases at the V end and 2 bases at the J end, and the number of junction bases without a gene match is 12. Sequences DFQATT (CDR1) and SNEGSKA (CDR2) are obtained from the germline V gene (reference sequence). Ficoll-Paque density gradient centrifugation was the method used to isolate PBMCs. Sequencing used an Illumina NovaSeq 6000. cDNA libraries for TCRalpha and TCRbeta were prepared by 5'RACE using constant-segment primers, with sample barcodes and unique molecular identifiers added. RNA was extracted from every sample with Trizol reagent. Amplification of the libraries took two PCR steps, and the second step added a second sample barcode plus Illumina TruSeq adapters. Sequencing of the libraries was done on an Illumina NovaSeq, producing 2 x 150 bp paired-end reads. As for the authors' bioinformatics: The reads were demultiplexed and collapsed into UMI-guided consensus sequences using migec v1.2.7. Using mixcr v2.1.11, UMI consensuses were aligned to TRA and TRB V and J templates and then assembled into clonotypes. Clonotypes were classified as expanded or contracted when called significant by both edgeR and NoisET, with noise models trained on biological replicates. For edgeR calls, the cutoffs were a false discovery rate-adjusted p below 0.01 and a log2 fold-change threshold of 1. As an exploratory analysis of dynamics, PCA with hierarchical clustering was applied to max-normalized trajectories of the 1000 most abundant clonotypes. The CD4 or CD8 phenotype of responding clones was assigned using the separately sequenced CD4+ and CD8+ repertoires. TCRdb reprocessed the public reads (quality trimming at Q25 with fastp, clone calling with MiXCR) and kept in-frame beta chains. Identical CDR3 protein sequences are pooled into one entry, listed with their most common genes and DNA. These V and J calls derive from TCRdb rather than the authors' analysis. The table for this sample lists more than 300,000 distinct CDR3 sequences; 12% to 15% of them were counted only once. The ten largest account for 20% to 25% of the sample.

The chain is encoded by TRBV20-1 joined to TRBJ2-5; 7 middle bases align to TRBD1. The sample consisted of PBMCs or a T cell subset sorted from them (not recorded which). The clonotype originates from a man aged 18 to 29 who had mild COVID-19 (a few samples of this study predate the infection). The sample titles of this study are shuffled in the database, so cell type and time point are left out; the donor was told from shared clones. The nucleotide sequence reads as follows: TGCAGTGCGAGACGGGCAGGGGGTCCTCAAGAGACCCAGTACTTC. This encodes CSARRAGGPQETQYF.